The entry below describes one T cell receptor (beta chain). The antigen is not known. The unexposed donors gave CD4+ T cells in 2011-2018, prior to COVID-19. The cells were cultured for 9 to 11 days before CD4+ T cells were isolated. Unexposed-donor CD4+ T cells were probed with SARS-CoV-2 S/N and four cold-coronavirus spikes, cells permitting. The sample belongs to a study of CD4 T cells in relation to SARS-CoV-2 and coronaviruses. Study at large: ViraFEST: approximately ten-day antigen culture of PBMCs, then TCR beta CDR3 sequencing. Study-wide points: In 55% to 75% of donors, memory CD4+ clonotypes crossrecognized SARS-CoV-2 and at least one common cold coronavirus spike. Pre-pandemic and post-infection samples never came from the same donor.

The method was immunoSEQ multiplex PCR; TCRdb's version includes in-frame clones alone and lacks a portion of them. The sample lists around 26,000 clones; 74% were seen once. V lost 4 bases to trimming and J lost 4 bases; unmatched junction nucleotides: 16. The CDR3 is 18 residues long. Per germline, CDR1 ENHRY and CDR2 SYGVKD. Material for sequencing was CD4+ T cells from PBMCs, cultured in vitro. This sequence originates from a human donor in good health. The J gene is TRBJ2-7, the V gene TRBV10-3; 10 bases map to TRBD1. The DNA for the CDR3 is TGTGCCATCAGTGGGGGAGGGGCGACAGGGGGCAAGGGGTACGAGCAGTACTTC. Its protein is CAISGGGATGGKGYEQYF.